These 23 T cell receptor beta chains came from one sample sequenced in a study of cytomegalovirus exposure and HLA in healthy donors. It was with 60 Vbeta and 13 Jbeta primers that the PCR ran. The method was immunoSEQ multiplex PCR; TCRdb's version includes in-frame clones alone and lacks a portion of them. The sample yields fewer than 200,000 clones, around 82% seen once. The sequenced material came from PBMCs. These receptor sequences come from a middle-aged man in good health and CMV-seronegative.

V usage is TRBV10-3 and J usage is TRBJ2-3, with 9 bases fitting TRBD1. The CDR3 consists of 18 residues. Germline loops: CDR1 ENHRY, CDR2 SYGVKD. V lost 6 bases, J lost 6 bases, and 19 bases stayed unmatched. For the CDR3, the DNA is TGTGCCATCAGCTGGGACAGGGCGGGAGCGGGCTACGAGGATACGCAGTATTTT. Translating gives CAISWDRAGAGYEDTQYF.

This clone was picked up a small number of times. V usage is TRBV15 and J usage is TRBJ1-2, with D unresolved. This CDR3 contains 12 residues. Looked up from germline, CDR1 is LNHNV and CDR2 is YYDKDF (reference sequence). V was pared by 0 bases and J by 5 bases, with 4 bases between. The CDR3 nucleotides read TGTGCCACCAGCAGAGATCGTTATGGCTACACCTTC. It yields the protein CATSRDRYGYTF.

This clone came up a few times. The chain joins TRBV18 to TRBJ2-3; 9 bases map to TRBD2. CDR1 and CDR2 from the germline V gene are KGHSH and LQKENI. Trimming took 3 bases from V and 2 from J; bases not matched to a gene: 6. The CDR3 extends over 16 amino acids. CDR3 DNA: TGTGCCAGCTCACCCCAAGCGGGGGGAGCCACAGATACGCAGTATTTT. Residues: CASSPQAGGATDTQYF.

The chain has TRBV5-6 and TRBJ1-1; D gene ambiguous. The V end was cut by 5 bases, the J end by 10 bases, with 12 bases between. This CDR3 has 11 residues. Germline V gene data show CDR1 as SGHDT and CDR2 as YYEEEE. CDR3 sequence reads: CASRGAGGAFF. As DNA, the CDR3 is TGTGCCAGCAGAGGAGCCGGCGGAGCTTTCTTT.

This rearrangement joins TRBV7-2 to TRBJ1-1; 8 positions agree with TRBD1. This CDR3 has 15 residues. The J segment lost 4 bases and the V segment lost 1 base, leaving 5 bases of the junction unmatched. Looked up from germline, CDR1 is SGHTA and CDR2 is FQGNSA. Here the CDR3 reads CASSLGDRRGTEAFF. The CDR3 DNA reads as TGTGCCAGCAGCTTAGGGGACAGGCGTGGCACTGAAGCTTTCTTT.

This rearrangement joins TRBV7-2 to TRBJ1-5; D possibly corresponds to TRBD1 (6 bases). The CDR3 sequence is 15 residues long. Germline V lookup: CDR1 SGHTA, CDR2 FQGNSA. The V gene lost 3 bases and the J gene lost 6 bases, with 15 bases spanning the gap. This CDR3 is CASSLGRGLAQPQHF. In DNA, the CDR3 is TGTGCCAGCAGCTTGGGCAGGGGTCTCGCTCAGCCCCAGCATTTT.

The chain carries TRBV9 and TRBJ2-5; 7 positions agree with TRBD2. Germline CDR1 and CDR2: SGDLS and YYNGEE. The CDR3 sequence is 14 residues long. With V trimmed by 4 bases and J by 5 bases, 8 bases remained unmatched. CDR3 nucleotides: TGTGCCAGCAGCTCAGTGGGACTACAGGAGACCCAGTACTTC. This sequence encodes CASSSVGLQETQYF. The full variable domain, its missing parts supplied by reference TRBV9 and TRBJ2-5, is DSGVTQTPKHLITATGQRVTLRCSPRSGDLSVYWYQQSLDQGLQFLIQYYNGEERAKGNILERFSAQQFPDLHSELNLSSLELGDSALYFCASSSVGLQETQYFGPGTRLLVL.

The chain combines TRBV7-2 with TRBJ2-7; D is unresolved. Germline assignment: CDR1 SGHTA and CDR2 FQGNSA. The V end lost 1 base, the J end lost 6 bases, and 13 bases lay between the germline ends. The CDR3 consists of 14 residues. The CDR3: CASSLGGSVSEQYF. The CDR3 DNA follows: TGTGCCAGCAGCTTAGGCGGATCAGTATCCGAGCAGTACTTC.

The V call is TRBV10-3, the J call TRBJ2-1; 9 nucleotides align to TRBD1. CDR1 ENHRY and CDR2 SYGVKD come from the germline V gene. CDR3 length: 14 residues. The V and J ends lost 10 bases and 9 bases, in that order; junction bases with no gene match: 13. CDR3 loop: CATIGTGFESEQFF. Written as DNA, the CDR3 is TGTGCCACGATCGGGACAGGGTTCGAGAGTGAGCAGTTCTTC.

J is TRBJ1-6 and V is TRBV7-2; D gene unclear. In germline, CDR1 is SGHTA, CDR2 FQGNSA. This CDR3 is built from 15 residues. V was pared by 1 base and J by 6 bases, with 10 bases between. CDR3 sequence: CASSLGSSGNSPLHF. In DNA, the CDR3 is TGTGCCAGCAGCTTAGGATCCTCGGGTAATTCACCCCTCCACTTT.

The DNA of the CDR3 is TGTGCCAGCAGTGACTTTCGAGCGGGGGGAACGGATGAGCAGTTCTTC. Translated: CASSDFRAGGTDEQFF. The gene calls are TRBV2 and TRBJ2-1, with 9 nucleotides matching TRBD2. Germline loops: CDR1 SNHLY, CDR2 FYNNEI. V was pared by 3 bases and J by 8 bases, with 11 bases of the junction left unmatched. The CDR3 spans 16 residues.

The chain uses TRBV10-1 and TRBJ2-1; 7 bases are a match to TRBD1. The germline gives CDR1 WNHNN, CDR2 SYGVQD (reference sequence). The CDR3 loop spans 14 amino acids. The V segment lost 7 bases and the J segment 9 bases; nucleotides outside the gene matches: 12. CDR3 sequence reads: CASTRDSFSGEQFF. In nucleotides, the CDR3 is TGCGCCAGCACACGGGACAGCTTCAGTGGTGAGCAGTTCTTC.

The chain is built from TRBV10-2 and TRBJ2-7, with unresolved D. With 6 bases removed from V and 2 bases from J, the gap between germline ends came to 8 bases. The germline CDR1 and CDR2 sequences are WSHSY and SAAADI. The CDR3 sequence is 12 residues long. Here the CDR3 reads CASSDIAYEQYF. CDR3 coding DNA: TGCGCCAGCAGCGACATTGCCTACGAGCAGTACTTC.

The V call is TRBV18, the J call TRBJ2-1; D is uncertain. Trimming stripped 3 bases from V and 6 bases from J, with 9 bases between. CDR1 is KGHSH, CDR2 LQKENI, per germline. This CDR3 contains 13 residues. The CDR3 DNA is TGTGCCAGCTCACCGGGCAGTTTCAATGAGCAGTTCTTC. It encodes CASSPGSFNEQFF.

The rearrangement joins TRBV11-2 to TRBJ2-1; 8 bases line up with TRBD2. The trim removed 1 base at V and 3 bases at J, leaving 8 bases unmatched. Looked up from germline, CDR1 is SGHAT and CDR2 is FQNNGV. The CDR3 contains 17 residues. CDR3 bases: TGTGCCAGCAGCTTAGGGGAGTCGCGGGGGGTCTACAATGAGCAGTTCTTC. It specifies CASSLGESRGVYNEQFF.

This sequence joins TRBV6-5 and TRBJ1-1; the D is unclear. V was pared by 6 bases and J by 0 bases, with 5 bases between. The CDR3 is made up of 12 amino acids. The germline gives CDR1 MNHEY, CDR2 SVGAGI. DNA of the CDR3: TGTGCCAGCAGCCGAGTGAACACTGAAGCTTTCTTT. Translated: CASSRVNTEAFF.

This rearrangement joins TRBV6-6 to TRBJ2-5, with TRBD2 as a possible D gene (5 bases). CDR1 and CDR2 from the germline V gene are MNHNY and SVGAGI (reference sequence). This CDR3 is 15 amino acids long. Trimming shortened V by 0 bases and J by 1 base, and 9 bases separated the two germline ends. The CDR3 protein is CASSYSRLRQETQYF. The CDR3 bases are TGTGCCAGCAGTTACTCGCGACTACGCCAAGAGACCCAGTACTTC.

The rearrangement joins TRBV5-6 to TRBJ1-5; no clear D. This CDR3 is 14 amino acids long. The V end was cut by 2 bases, the J end by 0 bases, with 6 bases between. Per the germline V gene, CDR1 is SGHDT and CDR2 is YYEEEE. CDR3: CASSLQYSNQPQHF. CDR3 in DNA: TGTGCCAGCAGCTTACAGTATAGCAATCAGCCCCAGCATTTT.

The V gene is TRBV11-3, the J gene TRBJ2-6; TRBD2 matches at 13 bases. The junction had 3 bases not matched to a gene; V was cut back by 4 bases and J by 0 bases. The CDR3 sequence is 18 residues long. Germline CDR1 SGHNT, CDR2 YENEEA. The CDR3 bases are TGTGCCAGCAGCTCGGGACTAGCGGGGAGCTCTGGGGCCAACGTCCTGACTTTC. Translation gives CASSSGLAGSSGANVLTF.

The CDR3 spells CSVFLPAGVNYGYTF. DNA of the CDR3: TGCAGCGTTTTTCTCCCGGCAGGGGTTAACTATGGCTACACCTTC. The chain is built from TRBV29-1 and TRBJ1-2; D is possibly TRBD1 (6 bases). Germline values: CDR1 SQVTM, CDR2 ANQGSEA. Trimming removed 5 bases from V and 1 base from J, with 17 bases in between. The CDR3 sequence is 15 residues long.

The V gene is TRBV4-3, the J gene TRBJ2-2; tentatively, D is TRBD1 (5 bases). The germline gives CDR1 LGHNA, CDR2 YSLEER. CDR3 length: 17 residues. The V end was cut by 4 bases, the J end by 6 bases, with 21 bases between. CDR3 nucleotides: TGCGCCAGCAGCCCCCAAGGGGCAGCCAGGGTCGCCGGGGAGCTGTTTTTT. This sequence encodes CASSPQGAARVAGELFF.

This chain links TRBV5-1 with TRBJ2-2; D is unresolved. The germline V gene encodes CDR1 SGHRS and CDR2 YFSETQ. V gave up 2 bases and J gave up 7 bases, with 12 bases separating them. This CDR3 region has 14 residues. CDR3 sequence: CASSFNTLVGELFF. In DNA form, the CDR3 reads TGCGCCAGCAGCTTTAACACCTTGGTCGGGGAGCTGTTTTTT.

The rearrangement joins TRBV2 to TRBJ2-5; TRBD2 agrees at 16 bases. The germline V gene encodes CDR1 SNHLY and CDR2 FYNNEI. V dropped 6 bases and J dropped 3; count of bases not matched to a gene: 1. The CDR3 sequence is 15 residues long. In nucleotides, the CDR3 is TGTGCCAGCAGAGGGACTAGCGGGGGGGAAGAGACCCAGTACTTC. The encoded protein is CASRGTSGGEETQYF.